This is a list of T cell receptor beta chains from one sample in a study of early T cells in non-severe SARS-CoV-2 infection. TCRdb used MiXCR to reprocess the 5' RACE reads, holding one entry per CDR3 protein. The table records tens of thousands of distinct CDR3 sequences, roughly 7% of them present only once. Sequenced material: whole blood. These receptors were collected from an adult who was a healthcare worker with PCR-confirmed SARS-CoV-2 infection or an uninfected control (not recorded which). CDR3s leave out the opening cysteine and the closing phenylalanine or tryptophan.

length,J,V,CDR3
13,TRBJ1-4,TRBV28,ASSLGGATNEKLF
14,TRBJ1-3,TRBV6-5,ASSGGTGGSGNTIY
13,TRBJ1-6,TRBV7-8,ASIQDRGRGSPLH
14,TRBJ2-7,TRBV4-3,ASSQDPSGLSYEQY
13,TRBJ2-3,TRBV28,ASTELAGVIDTQY
13,TRBJ2-2,TRBV20-1,SAKPSGGLRRELF
12,TRBJ1-2,TRBV4-3,ASSLIVRELDYT
15,TRBJ1-1,TRBV4-1,ASSQVLSGAGNTEAF
14,TRBJ2-1,TRBV19,ASSKLGEGVYNEQF
10,TRBJ2-7,TRBV28,ASSLRPYEQY
11,TRBJ2-5,TRBV7-9,ASSLGGALTPY
12,TRBJ1-1,TRBV5-5,ASSFFRDRPEAF
13,TRBJ1-1,TRBV7-8,DSSLDPRGSTEAF
11,TRBJ1-5,TRBV7-9,ASSLSLNQPQH
11,TRBJ2-1,TRBV29-1,SVRKGTYNEQF
15,TRBJ2-2,TRBV6-6,ASSLNPGTTHTGELF
11,TRBJ1-5,TRBV7-8,ASSLRVSQPQH
16,TRBJ1-5,TRBV10-3,ATVGARVISDSNQPQH
11,TRBJ2-5,TRBV4-1,ASSQVDLETQY
14,TRBJ2-5,TRBV7-8,ASFNYPAGEQETQY
13,TRBJ2-1,TRBV6-2/TRBV6-3,ASSSRWDRDQEQF
12,TRBJ1-5,TRBV7-2,ASTTNLGDQPQH
12,TRBJ2-7,TRBV28,ASSLEGGTYEQY
12,TRBJ2-3,TRBV28,ASNTGTERDTQY
11,TRBJ2-5,TRBV7-8,ASSPDRQETQY
11,TRBJ1-2,TRBV18,ASSPGTEYGYT
12,TRBJ1-1,TRBV9,ASSVGDRESEAF
13,TRBJ2-1,TRBV28,ASSPPSGGRNEQF
12,TRBJ2-1,TRBV5-4,ASSLDGGDGEQF
14,TRBJ1-5,TRBV6-1,ASREQLQVSNQPQH
11,TRBJ1-5,TRBV7-2,ASSLVINQPQH
11,TRBJ2-5,TRBV20-1,SARSPRGETQY
11,TRBJ2-3,TRBV29-1,STGTGGTDTQY
13,TRBJ2-3,TRBV11-3,ASSISGGEADTQY
13,TRBJ1-3,TRBV7-9,ASSFGGADGNTIY
13,TRBJ1-4,TRBV9,ASSVGTGDGEKLF
13,TRBJ2-7,TRBV12-3/TRBV12-4,ASSPPGMLAYEQY
12,TRBJ1-2,TRBV20-1,SATGEGANYGYT
11,TRBJ2-3,TRBV5-5,ASSYSSTDTQY
10,TRBJ1-5,TRBV10-3,AISGTNQPQH
12,TRBJ1-2,TRBV10-3,AISESDSYYGYT
10,TRBJ2-7,TRBV7-2,ASSLPPYEQY
13,TRBJ1-1,TRBV10-1,ASSEGSSMNTEAF
11,TRBJ1-5,TRBV5-1,ASSLTGNQPQH
11,TRBJ2-1,TRBV6-2/TRBV6-3,ASSYVRANEQF
14,TRBJ2-1,TRBV28,ASIDPGARSYNEQF
11,TRBJ1-3,TRBV7-2,ASSLYSGNTIY
10,TRBJ2-2,TRBV12-3/TRBV12-4,ASSFQLGELF
14,TRBJ2-7,TRBV7-2,ASSLVASGLTYEQY
11,TRBJ2-5,TRBV2,ASKGTVVETQY